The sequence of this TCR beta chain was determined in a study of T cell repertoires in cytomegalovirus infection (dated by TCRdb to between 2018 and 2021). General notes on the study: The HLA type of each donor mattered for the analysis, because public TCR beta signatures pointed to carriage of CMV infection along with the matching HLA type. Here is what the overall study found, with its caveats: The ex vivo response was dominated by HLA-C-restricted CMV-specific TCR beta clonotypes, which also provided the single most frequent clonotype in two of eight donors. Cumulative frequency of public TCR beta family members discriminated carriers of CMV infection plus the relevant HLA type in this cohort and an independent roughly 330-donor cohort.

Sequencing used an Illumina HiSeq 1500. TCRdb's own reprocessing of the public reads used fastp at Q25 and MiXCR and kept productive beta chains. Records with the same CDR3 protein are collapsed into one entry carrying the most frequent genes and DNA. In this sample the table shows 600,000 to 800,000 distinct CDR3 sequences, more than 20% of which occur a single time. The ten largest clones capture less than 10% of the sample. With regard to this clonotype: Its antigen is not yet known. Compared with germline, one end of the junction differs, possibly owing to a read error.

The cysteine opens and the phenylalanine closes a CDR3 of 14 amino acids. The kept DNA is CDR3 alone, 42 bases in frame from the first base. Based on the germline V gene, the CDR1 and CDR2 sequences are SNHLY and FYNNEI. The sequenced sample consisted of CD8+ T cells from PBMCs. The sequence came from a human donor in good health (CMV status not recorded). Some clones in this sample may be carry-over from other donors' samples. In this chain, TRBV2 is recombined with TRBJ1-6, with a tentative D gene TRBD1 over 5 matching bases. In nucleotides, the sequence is TGTGCCAGTGATCCGGGACCCAATAATCCACCCCTCCACTTT. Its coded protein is CASDPGPNNPPLHF.